This entry lists 4 T cell receptor beta chains sequenced from one sample in a study of OX40 agonist ivuxolimab in advanced cancers. The protocol was immunoSEQ multiplex PCR, while the TCRdb copy is restricted to in-frame clones and leaves out a portion. The sample comprises about 110,000 clones, over 75% of which are singletons, and approximately 0.48% rests with the top ten. This material consisted of CD4+ or CD8+ T cells sorted from blood, taken in a trial of the OX40 agonist ivuxolimab. All receptors come from an adult with an advanced solid tumor such as melanoma, head and neck, liver or kidney cancer.

J is TRBJ1-1 and V is TRBV15; maybe TRBD1 (5 bases). V was trimmed by 1 base and J by 8 bases, leaving 17 bases between them. This CDR3 contains 15 residues. Germline CDR1 reads LNHNV; CDR2 reads YYDKDF (reference sequence). The CDR3 sequence: CATSRGQGHTFEAFF. DNA of the CDR3: TGTGCCACCAGCAGAGGGCAGGGCCATACGTTCGAAGCTTTCTTT. Complete variable domain (other parts from reference TRBV15 and TRBJ1-1): DAMVIQNPRYQVTQFGKPVTLSCSQTLNHNVMYWYQQKSSQAPKLLFHYYDKDFNNEADTPDNFQSRRPNTSFCFLDIRSPGLGDTAMYLCATSRGQGHTFEAFFGQGTRLTVV.

The chain links TRBV28 to TRBJ1-1, with D tentatively TRBD1 (5 bases). Germline CDR1 MDHEN, CDR2 SYDVKM. The CDR3 is made up of 15 amino acids. Deletions cut 4 bases from V and 5 bases from J, with 17 bases between. The CDR3 DNA reads TGTGCCAGCAGTTCCTCCGGGACCGACTCGACTGAAGCTTTCTTT. This encodes CASSSSGTDSTEAFF.

The table lists this clone with a count of one. V gene TRBV11-3 combines with J gene TRBJ2-5; D unclear. TRBJ2-7 matches the DNA end more closely, so the J call is doubtful. Germline V gene data show CDR1 as SGHNT and CDR2 as YENEEA. The CDR3 has 15 amino acids. CDR3 DNA: TGTGCCAGCAGCTTAGGTTCAGGCCCCTCCTACGAGCAGTACTTC. This codes for CASSLGSGPSYEQYF.

The chain is built from TRBV7-2 and TRBJ1-1; 7 nucleotides agree with TRBD1. CDR1 is SGHTA and CDR2 is FQGNSA in the germline V gene. The CDR3 is 13 amino acids. V dropped 8 bases and J dropped 3; count of bases not matched to a gene: 6. CDR3 residues: CASGGTVYTEAFF. The CDR3 DNA reads as TGTGCCAGCGGTGGGACAGTCTACACTGAAGCTTTCTTT.